The sequence of this T cell receptor (beta chain) was determined in a study of cytomegalovirus exposure and HLA in healthy donors. Points from the study as a whole: The study designated 150 to 200 TCR beta chains cytomegalovirus-associated.

Profiling relied on immunoSEQ multiplex PCR, and the TCRdb table lists in-frame clones only, not all of them. The sample lists 200,000 to 250,000 clones, roughly 88% occurring once. CDR1 is GTSNPN, CDR2 SVGIG, per germline (reference sequence). The CDR3 spans 14 residues. With 1 base clipped from V and 5 bases from J, the junction kept 6 bases outside the gene matches. With respect to this clone: Its antigen is still unknown.

Separate from the 666-subject first cohort was the approximately 130-subject validation cohort, to which the donors belonged. The TCR was taken from a woman aged 25 to 39 in good health and CMV-seropositive. The V and J genes are TRBV30 and TRBJ2-3; 7 positions match TRBD2. Sequenced: PBMCs. CDR3: CAWSGTSGGDTQYF. Here the CDR3 DNA reads TGTGCCTGGAGTGGGACTAGTGGTGGAGATACGCAGTATTTT.